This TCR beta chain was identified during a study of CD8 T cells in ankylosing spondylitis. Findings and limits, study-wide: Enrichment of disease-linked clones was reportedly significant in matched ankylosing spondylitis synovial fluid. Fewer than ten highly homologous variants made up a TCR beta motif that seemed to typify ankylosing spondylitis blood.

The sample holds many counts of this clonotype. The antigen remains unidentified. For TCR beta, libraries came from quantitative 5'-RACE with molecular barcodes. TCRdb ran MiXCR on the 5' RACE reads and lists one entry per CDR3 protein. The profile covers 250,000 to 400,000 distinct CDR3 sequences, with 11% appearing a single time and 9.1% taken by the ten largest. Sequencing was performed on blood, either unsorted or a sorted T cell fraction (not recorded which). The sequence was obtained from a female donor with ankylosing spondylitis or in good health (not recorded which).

DNA for the CDR3: TGCGCCAGCAGCCAAGGGGGGGCACAGTCAGCCCTTCAGTACTTC. Amino acid sequence: CASSQGGAQSALQYF. The chain links TRBV4-3 to TRBJ2-4, with D perhaps being TRBD1 or TRBD2 (6 bases each). The germline CDR1 and CDR2 sequences are LGHNA and YSLEER. The CDR3 is 15 residues long. Deletions cut 1 base from V and 11 bases from J, with 18 bases between.